Following are 23 T cell receptor beta chains from one sample sequenced in a study of shared clonotypes between healthy human individuals. Clones were sequenced by immunoSEQ multiplex PCR, and TCRdb holds only the in-frame ones, with some missing. The table has about 680,000 clones, roughly 70% seen once. The sample consisted of memory CD4+ T cells sorted from blood. Subset meaning: CD45RA-negative fraction. All receptors derive from a woman aged 25 to 39 in good health.

The chain is built from TRBV14 and TRBJ2-7, with D hard to call. Germline CDR1 SGHDN, CDR2 FVKESK. The CDR3 consists of 13 residues. The V and J ends lost 3 bases and 3 bases respectively, with 9 bases between them. CDR3 loop: CASSQGRVYEQYF. CDR3 coding DNA: TGTGCCAGCAGCCAGGGTCGCGTCTACGAGCAGTACTTC.

The genes are TRBV11-2 and TRBJ1-3; no clear D gene. This CDR3 has 15 residues. Between the trimmed V and J ends, which lost 5 bases and 3 bases, there was a span of 14 bases. Germline V gene sequence: CDR1 SGHAT, CDR2 FQNNGV. CDR3 region: CASSPNQVFGNTIYF. In DNA form, the CDR3 reads TGTGCCAGCAGCCCTAACCAGGTTTTTGGAAACACCATATATTTT.

The rearrangement uses TRBV19 and TRBJ2-2; 14 bases align to TRBD2. The CDR3 loop spans 16 amino acids. Germline V gene sequence: CDR1 LNHDA, CDR2 SQIVND (reference sequence). The V gene end was trimmed by 4 bases and the J gene end by 4 bases; junction bases not matched to a gene: 2. The CDR3 sequence: CASSTGLAGVTGELFF. The CDR3 bases are TGTGCCAGTAGTACGGGACTAGCGGGAGTCACCGGGGAGCTGTTTTTT.

To note about this clone: The identical CDR3 is also encoded by other nucleotide sequences in the sample. This chain links TRBV5-6 with TRBJ1-1; D gene ambiguous. V gave up 4 bases and J gave up 2 bases, with 12 bases separating them. The germline gives CDR1 SGHDT, CDR2 YYEEEE. The CDR3 sequence is 14 residues long. CDR3: CASSLGRINTEAFF. DNA for the CDR3: TGTGCCAGCAGCCTGGGTCGGATTAACACTGAAGCTTTCTTT.

The rearrangement uses TRBV5-1 and TRBJ2-7; D might be TRBD1 or TRBD2, each matching 5 bases. Looked up from germline, CDR1 is SGHRS and CDR2 is YFSETQ. The CDR3 length is 18 residues. With 1 base removed from V and 4 bases from J, the gap between germline ends came to 24 bases. DNA of the CDR3: TGCGCCAGCAGCTTGAGGGGCAGAGGGCATCAAATTTTTTACGAGCAGTACTTC. Translating it yields CASSLRGRGHQIFYEQYF.

This clone has only a few counts. J is TRBJ2-1 and V is TRBV5-1; 10 nucleotides line up with TRBD1. Germline V gives CDR1 SGHRS, CDR2 YFSETQ. V shed 4 bases, J shed 6 bases, and the junction held 7 bases outside the gene matches. This CDR3 is built from 15 residues. DNA for the CDR3: TGCGCCAGCAGCCCTGGACAGGGGGGAGCCAATGAGCAGTTCTTC. This encodes CASSPGQGGANEQFF.

This chain connects TRBV2 to TRBJ1-5; D possibly corresponds to TRBD1 (6 bases). This CDR3 has 15 residues. The germline gives CDR1 SNHLY, CDR2 FYNNEI. V gave up 6 bases and J gave up 2 bases, with 14 bases separating them. Here the CDR3 reads CASRSVQGRNQPQHF. As DNA, the CDR3 is TGTGCCAGCAGAAGTGTACAGGGCCGCAATCAGCCCCAGCATTTT.

This clone came up many times. The J gene is TRBJ2-7, the V gene TRBV28; D gene uncertain. V lost 1 base and J 5 bases, leaving 6 bases between the germline ends. The CDR3 consists of 12 residues. CDR1 and CDR2 from the germline V gene are MDHEN and SYDVKM. In nucleotides, the CDR3 is TGTGCCAGCAGTTTATTCCTTAACGAGCAGTACTTC. Translated, it gives CASSLFLNEQYF.

V usage is TRBV2 and J usage is TRBJ2-7; D tentatively reads TRBD1 or TRBD2 (5 bases each). Germline values: CDR1 SNHLY, CDR2 FYNNEI. The CDR3 length is 14 residues. V lost 7 bases and J 1 base, leaving 14 bases between the germline ends. CDR3 residues: CASTWDGASYEQYF. DNA of the CDR3: TGTGCCAGCACCTGGGACGGCGCGTCCTACGAGCAGTACTTC. The full variable domain, completed using reference TRBV2 and TRBJ2-7, is EPEVTQTPSHQVTQMGQEVILRCVPISNHLYFYWYRQILGQKVEFLVSFYNNEISEKSEIFDDQFSVERPDGSNFTLKIRSTKLEDSAMYFCASTWDGASYEQYFGPGTRLTVT.

The rearrangement uses TRBV21-1 and TRBJ2-7. TRBV21-1 is shown as a pseudogene. The CDR3 is made up of 13 amino acids. The CDR3 region has the DNA TGTGCCAGCAGCGGGACGTTCTCCTACGAGCAGTACTTC. Translated, it gives CASSGTFSYEQYF.

This rearrangement joins TRBV4-2 to TRBJ1-5; 7 bases map to TRBD1. The germline V gene encodes CDR1 LGHNA and CDR2 YNFKEQ. J was trimmed by 2 bases and V by 0 bases; bases with no gene match: 4. This CDR3 is built from 16 residues. CDR3 nucleotides: TGTGCCAGCAGCCAAGACTGGGGGACAGGCAATCAGCCCCAGCATTTT. Protein product: CASSQDWGTGNQPQHF.

This chain joins TRBV6-4 and TRBJ1-4; D is undetermined. Trimming cost V 2 bases and J 3 bases, with 4 bases left between them. Looked up from germline, CDR1 is MRHNA and CDR2 is SNTAGT. This CDR3 has 13 residues. The CDR3 here is CASSDRANEKLFF. In nucleotides, the CDR3 is TGTGCCAGCAGTGACAGGGCTAATGAAAAACTGTTTTTT.

The J gene is TRBJ1-1, the V gene TRBV27; maybe TRBD1 (6 bases). This CDR3 comprises 15 residues. Per the germline V gene, CDR1 is MNHEY and CDR2 is SMNVEV (reference sequence). Trimming shortened V by 2 bases and J by 0 bases, and 10 bases separated the two germline ends. CDR3 sequence (DNA): TGTGCCAGCAGTTTAAAAAGGGGGGTGAACACTGAAGCTTTCTTT. Protein product: CASSLKRGVNTEAFF.

In this sample, this clone turned up once. CDR3 in DNA: TGTGCCTGGAGGATACAGGGTTTGAACACTGAAGCTTTCTTT. It encodes CAWRIQGLNTEAFF. This sequence joins TRBV30 and TRBJ1-1; the D gene is possibly TRBD1 (6 bases). The V end was cut by 3 bases, the J end by 0 bases, with 11 bases between. The CDR3 is 14 amino acids. Germline values: CDR1 GTSNPN, CDR2 SVGIG (reference sequence).

The chain has TRBV19 and TRBJ1-3; no clear D gene. The CDR3 extends over 13 amino acids. The germline gives CDR1 LNHDA, CDR2 SQIVND (reference sequence). Trimming took off 10 bases at V and 0 bases at J, with 10 bases between the two ends. The CDR3 sequence: CATRVGSGNTIYF. In nucleotides, the CDR3 is TGTGCCACGAGGGTCGGCTCTGGAAACACCATATATTTT. The variable domain in full, completed from reference TRBV19 and TRBJ1-3, reads DGGITQSPKYLFRKEGQNVTLSCEQNLNHDAMYWYRQDPGQGLRLIYYSQIVNDFQKGDIAEGYSVSREKKESFPLTVTSAQKNPTAFYLCATRVGSGNTIYFGEGSWLTVV.

This clone was seen many times. The chain has TRBV29-1 and TRBJ2-7; the D gene is possibly TRBD1 (6 bases). Trimming took off 5 bases at V and 3 bases at J, with 11 bases between the two ends. Per germline, CDR1 SQVTM and CDR2 ANQGSEA. This CDR3 is built from 12 residues. Here the CDR3 DNA reads TGCAGCGTTTCTGGACAGAACTACGAGCAGTACTTC. Protein product: CSVSGQNYEQYF.

V gene TRBV7-2 combines with J gene TRBJ2-1; 8 bases match TRBD2. The CDR3 totals 15 residues. The trim removed 2 bases at V and 4 bases at J, leaving 4 bases unmatched. Germline lookup yields CDR1 SGHTA and CDR2 FQGNSA. CDR3 coding DNA: TGTGCCAGCAGCTTATATACGGGAGGGTACAATGAGCAGTTCTTC. Protein: CASSLYTGGYNEQFF.

The chain carries TRBV6-6 and TRBJ2-7, with TRBD2 matching 12 bases. The J segment lost 4 bases and the V segment lost 6 bases, leaving 7 bases of the junction unmatched. Germline V CDR1 and CDR2: MNHNY, SVGAGI (reference sequence). The CDR3 spans 15 residues. This CDR3 reads CASRSLTSGSYEQYF. In nucleotides, the CDR3 is TGTGCCAGCAGATCCCTGACTAGCGGGAGTTACGAGCAGTACTTC.

The chain combines TRBV6-5 with TRBJ2-7, with no clear D. Trimming took 6 bases from V and 2 from J, leaving 14 bases between them. Germline V lookup: CDR1 MNHEY, CDR2 SVGAGI. This CDR3 is built from 14 residues. CDR3 amino acids: CASSLHEVPYEQYF. Here the CDR3 DNA reads TGTGCCAGCAGCCTGCACGAAGTGCCCTACGAGCAGTACTTC.

Points on this clone: Additional DNA sequences in this sample encode the identical CDR3. The chain recombines TRBV28 with TRBJ2-7; 7 bases align to TRBD2. With V trimmed by 3 bases and J by 0 bases, 8 bases remained unmatched. The CDR3 sequence is 16 residues long. Germline V CDR1 and CDR2: MDHEN, SYDVKM. The CDR3 DNA is TGTGCCAGCAGTTTGGACGGGGGGAGTAGCTCCTACGAGCAGTACTTC. Encoded protein: CASSLDGGSSSYEQYF.

For this clone: At one boundary the junction diverges from the germline segment, which might be a read error. The J gene is TRBJ2-1, the V gene TRBV6-4, with 7 nucleotides matching TRBD1. The V gene's germline CDR1 is MRHNA and CDR2 SNTAGT. The CDR3 runs to 11 residues. In nucleotides, the CDR3 is TGTGCCAGCAGCCGCCCGGGACAGCTAATCTTC. Translation: CASSRPGQLIF.

This sequence joins TRBV27 and TRBJ2-5; D unresolved. The V end lost 4 bases, the J end lost 2 bases, and 5 bases lay between the germline ends. Germline V gene data show CDR1 as MNHEY and CDR2 as SMNVEV (reference sequence). CDR3 size: 12 residues. The CDR3 nucleotides are TGTGCCAGCAGTTCTAGACAAGAGACCCAGTACTTC. Protein: CASSSRQETQYF.

The V and J genes are TRBV11-2 and TRBJ2-1, with a weak D call TRBD2 (6 bases). The CDR3 runs to 16 residues. Germline CDR1 is SGHAT and CDR2 is FQNNGV. V was shortened by 1 base and J by 4 bases, with 14 bases between the two germline ends. CDR3 nucleotides: TGTGCCAGCAGCTTAGCATGGGGTAGCGGATACAATGAGCAGTTCTTC. It yields the protein CASSLAWGSGYNEQFF.